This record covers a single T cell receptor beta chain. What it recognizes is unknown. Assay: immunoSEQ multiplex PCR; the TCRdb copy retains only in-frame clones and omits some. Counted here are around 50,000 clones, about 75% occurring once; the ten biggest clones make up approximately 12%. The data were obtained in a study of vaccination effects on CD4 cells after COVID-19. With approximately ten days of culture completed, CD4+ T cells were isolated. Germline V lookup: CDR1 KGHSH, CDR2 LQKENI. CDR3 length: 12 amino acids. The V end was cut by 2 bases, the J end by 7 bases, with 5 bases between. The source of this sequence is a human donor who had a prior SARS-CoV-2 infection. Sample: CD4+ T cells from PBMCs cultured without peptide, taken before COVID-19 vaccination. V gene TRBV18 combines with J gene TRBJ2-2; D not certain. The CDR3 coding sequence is TGTGCCAGCTCACCAGCCGGCGGGGAGCTGTTTTTT. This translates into CASSPAGGELFF. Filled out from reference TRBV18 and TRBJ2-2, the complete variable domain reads NAGVMQNPRHLVRRRGQEARLRCSPMKGHSHVYWYRQLPEEGLKFMVYLQKENIIDESGMPKERFSAEFPKEGPSILRIQQVVRGDSAAYFCASSPAGGELFFGEGSRLTVL.